What follows is one TCR beta chain and its context. The antigen is undetermined. These data come from a study of T cells in Graves' hyperthyroidism and ophthalmopathy. Study-wide points: In the analysis, a 13 V-J model separated ophthalmopathy from stable hyperthyroidism.

Amplified TCR beta CDR3 regions came from RNA transcripts. In the first-round RT-PCR of the TCR CDR3, the HTBI primer set was used. Each CDR3 protein gets one entry after TCRdb re-called the multiplex PCR reads with MiXCR. The sample carries 34,000 or so distinct CDR3 sequences, around 52% recorded once. The V gene end was trimmed by 3 bases and the J gene end by 6 bases; junction bases not matched to a gene: 6. Looked up from germline, CDR1 is SGHNT and CDR2 is YYREEE (reference sequence). The CDR3 extends over 14 amino acids. Each person with ophthalmopathy scored at least 3 on the Clinical Activity Score, reached NOSPECS grade 4 or higher, and had been ill under 3 months.

Material: blood. V gene TRBV5-4 combines with J gene TRBJ2-3; 8 bases map to TRBD1. The TCR sequence derives from a woman between 35 and 50 years old with Graves' ophthalmopathy. The CDR3 DNA sequence: TGTGCCAGCAGCTCAGGACAGGGCATGGATACGCAGTATTTT. As protein: CASSSGQGMDTQYF.